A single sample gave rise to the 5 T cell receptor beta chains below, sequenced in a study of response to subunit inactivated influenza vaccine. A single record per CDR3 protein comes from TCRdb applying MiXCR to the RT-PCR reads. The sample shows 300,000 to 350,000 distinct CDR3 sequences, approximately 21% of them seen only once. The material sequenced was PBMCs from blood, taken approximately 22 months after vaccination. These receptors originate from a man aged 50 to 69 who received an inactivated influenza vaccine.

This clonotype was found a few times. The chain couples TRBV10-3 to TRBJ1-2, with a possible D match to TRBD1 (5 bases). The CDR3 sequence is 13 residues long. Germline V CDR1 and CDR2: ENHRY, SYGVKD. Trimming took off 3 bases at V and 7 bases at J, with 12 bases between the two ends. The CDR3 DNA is TGTGCCATCAGTGAAGCGACAGCACGTGGCTACACCTTC. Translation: CAISEATARGYTF.

The CDR3 coding sequence is TGTGCCAGCTCACCATCTATGGGTCAGGGATCCCTCCACTTT. Translation gives CASSPSMGQGSLHF. The rearrangement uses TRBV18 and TRBJ1-6; tentatively, D is TRBD1 (5 bases). Trimming took 2 bases from V and 14 from J, leaving 16 bases between them. CDR1 and CDR2 from the germline V gene are KGHSH and LQKENI. The CDR3 length is 14 residues.

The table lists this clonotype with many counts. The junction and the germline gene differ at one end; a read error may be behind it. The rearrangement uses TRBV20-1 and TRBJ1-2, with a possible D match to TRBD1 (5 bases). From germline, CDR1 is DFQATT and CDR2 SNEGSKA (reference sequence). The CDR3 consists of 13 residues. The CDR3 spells CSASTLGTVGSTF. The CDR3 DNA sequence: TGCAGTGCGTCTACCTTGGGGACTGTCGGCTCCACCTTC.

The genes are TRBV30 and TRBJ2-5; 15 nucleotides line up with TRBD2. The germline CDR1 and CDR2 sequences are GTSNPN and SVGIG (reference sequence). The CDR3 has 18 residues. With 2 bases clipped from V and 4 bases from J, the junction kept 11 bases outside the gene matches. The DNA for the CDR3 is TGTGCCTGGAGTACTGGACTAGCGGGAGGGCCGGGTGGAGAGACCCAGTACTTC. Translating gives CAWSTGLAGGPGGETQYF.

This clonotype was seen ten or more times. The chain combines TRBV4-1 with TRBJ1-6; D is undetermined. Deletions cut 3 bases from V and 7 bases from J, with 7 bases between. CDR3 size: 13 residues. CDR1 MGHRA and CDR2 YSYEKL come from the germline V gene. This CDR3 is CASSQGINSPLHF. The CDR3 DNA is TGCGCCAGCAGCCAGGGAATAAATTCACCCCTCCACTTT.